This T cell receptor (beta chain) emerged from a study of blood T cell repertoires in COVID-19. Generated by immunoSEQ multiplex PCR, the TCRdb table keeps only in-frame clones and is missing some. The sample shows a few hundred thousand clones, nearly 90% of them seen only once. CDR3 length: 17 residues. V dropped 1 base and J dropped 3; count of bases not matched to a gene: 8. CDR1 and CDR2 (germline): LNHNV, YYDKDF (reference sequence). The source of this sequence is a woman between 45 and 60 years old who had been exposed to COVID-19. Sample: PBMCs or T cells enriched from blood (not recorded which). The chain couples TRBV15 to TRBJ2-1, with 8 bases matching TRBD1. This chain's CDR3 is CATSRGIQGANYNEQFF. The CDR3 nucleotides are TGTGCCACCAGCAGAGGTATCCAGGGGGCGAACTACAATGAGCAGTTCTTC.